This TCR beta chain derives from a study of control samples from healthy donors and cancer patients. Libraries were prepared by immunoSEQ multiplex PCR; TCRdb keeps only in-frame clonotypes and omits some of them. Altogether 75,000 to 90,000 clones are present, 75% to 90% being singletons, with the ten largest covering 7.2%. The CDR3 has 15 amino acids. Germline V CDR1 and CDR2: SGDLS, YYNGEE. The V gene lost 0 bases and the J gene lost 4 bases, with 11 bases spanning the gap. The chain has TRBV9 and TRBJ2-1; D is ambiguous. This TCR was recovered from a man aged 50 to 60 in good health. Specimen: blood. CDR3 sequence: CASSVDTGEYNEQFF. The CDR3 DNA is TGTGCCAGCAGCGTAGATACTGGCGAATACAATGAGCAGTTCTTC.